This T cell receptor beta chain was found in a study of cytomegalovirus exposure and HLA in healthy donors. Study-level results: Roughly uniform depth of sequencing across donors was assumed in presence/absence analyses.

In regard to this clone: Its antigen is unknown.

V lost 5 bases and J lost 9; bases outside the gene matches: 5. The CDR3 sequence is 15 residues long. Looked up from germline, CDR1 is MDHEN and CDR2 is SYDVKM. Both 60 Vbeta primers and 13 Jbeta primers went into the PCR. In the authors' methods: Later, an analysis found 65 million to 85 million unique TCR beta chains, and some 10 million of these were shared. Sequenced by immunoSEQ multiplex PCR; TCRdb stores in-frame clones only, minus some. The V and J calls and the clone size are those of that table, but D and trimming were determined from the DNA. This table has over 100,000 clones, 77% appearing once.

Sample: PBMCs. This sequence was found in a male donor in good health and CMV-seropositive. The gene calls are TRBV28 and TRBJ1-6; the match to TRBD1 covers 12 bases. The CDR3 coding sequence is TGTGCCAGCAGTCCTCTGGGACAGGGGGCTTCACCCCTCCACTTT. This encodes CASSPLGQGASPLHF.